This TCR beta chain was documented in a study of blood T cell repertoires in COVID-19. About the study: COVID-19 samples, acute and convalescent, were from the United States, Italy and Spain. Nucleic acid was either cDNA or gDNA, and it came from T cells, B-cell-depleted T cells, or PBMCs.

This CDR3 is built from 15 residues. Per germline, CDR1 LNHDA and CDR2 SQIVND (reference sequence). The V segment lost 5 bases and the J segment 0 bases; nucleotides outside the gene matches: 4. Those enrolled in Seattle joined during active infection and were followed longitudinally afterward. Clones were sequenced by immunoSEQ multiplex PCR, and TCRdb holds only the in-frame ones, with some missing. The sample carries 200,000 to 250,000 clones, about 82% recorded once. This TCR was sampled from a man aged 50-59 years with COVID-19, enrolled during active disease. The chain links TRBV19 to TRBJ1-3; 7 nucleotides agree with TRBD1. What was sequenced was peripheral blood. CDR3 protein: CASSRTGRSGNTIYF. The CDR3, as DNA: TGTGCCAGTAGTCGGACAGGCCGCTCTGGAAACACCATATATTTT.